The next 23 T cell receptor beta chains were all read from a single sample in a study of blood T cell repertoires in COVID-19. Clones were read by immunoSEQ multiplex PCR, and TCRdb kept only the in-frame ones, dropping some. The profile covers around 71,000 clones, with over 60% appearing a single time and 25% to 30% taken by the ten largest. Source material: peripheral blood. These receptors were collected from an elderly woman with active or convalescent COVID-19.

The chain couples TRBV3-1 (or the pseudogene TRBV3-2) to TRBJ1-5; D is unresolved. CDR3 length: 13 residues. Trimming took 0 bases from V and 6 from J, leaving 6 bases between them. Germline V gene data show CDR1 as LGHDT and CDR2 as YNNKEL (reference sequence). The CDR3 DNA reads TGTGCCAGCAGCCAAGATATCGGTCAGCCCCAGCATTTT. This translates into CASSQDIGQPQHF.

The rearrangement links TRBV11-1 to TRBJ1-2; tentatively, D is TRBD1 (5 bases). The CDR3 is 14 amino acids. Trimming pared 4 bases from V and 3 bases from J, leaving 12 bases between. Germline V gene sequence: CDR1 SGHAT, CDR2 FQDESV (reference sequence). The CDR3 bases are TGTGCCAGCAGCTCCGACAGCCAGTACTATGGCTACACCTTC. It encodes CASSSDSQYYGYTF.

V is TRBV19 and J is TRBJ2-4; 12 bases line up with TRBD2. The length of the CDR3 is 16 residues. J lost 6 bases, V lost 5 bases, and 8 bases had no gene match. Germline values: CDR1 LNHDA, CDR2 SQIVND (reference sequence). The CDR3 loop reads CASSLRTSGVVNIQYF. The CDR3, as DNA: TGTGCCAGTAGTCTCCGGACTAGCGGGGTAGTAAACATTCAGTACTTC.

This clone was recorded a few times. One end of the junction is discordant with germline, which a read error may explain. This chain links TRBV6-1 with TRBJ2-1; D assignment may be TRBD1 or TRBD2 (5 bases each). Germline values: CDR1 MNHNS, CDR2 SASEGT. This CDR3 comprises 13 residues. The chain's CDR3 is CASSEGERGKQFF. CDR3 in DNA: TGTGCCAGCAGCGAAGGGGAACGGGGAAAGCAGTTCTTC.

The V call is TRBV19, the J call TRBJ1-1; 7 positions match TRBD1. The CDR3 is made up of 17 amino acids. Germline values: CDR1 LNHDA, CDR2 SQIVND (reference sequence). The ends lost 1 base at V and 4 bases at J; junction bases unmatched: 12. CDR3 DNA: TGTGCCAGTAGTATAGTCTTAATTGCAGGGGGAAGCACTGAAGCTTTCTTT. Amino acids: CASSIVLIAGGSTEAFF.

V gene TRBV7-9 combines with J gene TRBJ1-3; 12 bases are a match to TRBD1. This CDR3 contains 16 residues. Germline V lookup: CDR1 SEHNR, CDR2 FQNEAQ (reference sequence). Trimming took 4 bases from V and 6 from J; bases not matched to a gene: 7. The DNA of the CDR3 is TGTGCCAGCAGCTCGTCGGGGACAGGGGGCGAAAACACCATATATTTT. It translates to CASSSSGTGGENTIYF.

The chain is built from TRBV5-6 and TRBJ2-7; weak D call: TRBD1 (6 bases). CDR1 and CDR2 (germline): SGHDT, YYEEEE. Trimming shortened V by 1 base and J by 4 bases, and 12 bases separated the two germline ends. The CDR3 is 14 amino acids. DNA for the CDR3: TGTGCCAGCAGCTTGCGCAGGGGAAATTACGAGCAGTACTTC. It codes for CASSLRRGNYEQYF.

The chain couples TRBV3-1 (or the pseudogene TRBV3-2) to TRBJ2-5; tentatively, D is TRBD2 (6 bases). Trimming left V 5 bases short and J 5 bases short, with 15 bases between. The length of the CDR3 is 14 residues. Looked up from germline, CDR1 is LGHDT and CDR2 is YNNKEL (reference sequence). The CDR3 loop is CASSNWGGRETQYF. The CDR3, as DNA: TGTGCCAGCAGCAATTGGGGAGGTAGGGAGACCCAGTACTTC.

The V and J genes are TRBV6-5 and TRBJ1-3; the D gene is possibly TRBD1 (5 bases). V shed 8 bases and J shed 2 bases, with 10 bases lying between them. The CDR3 length is 13 residues. The germline V gene encodes CDR1 MNHEY and CDR2 SVGAGI. The CDR3 protein is CASQTAPGNTIYF. In DNA form, the CDR3 reads TGTGCCAGCCAGACAGCACCTGGAAACACCATATATTTT.

Only a few counts were recorded for this clone. This chain uses TRBV30 with TRBJ2-5, with D perhaps TRBD2 (7 bases). The ends were cut back, 2 bases at V and 4 bases at J, with 14 bases in the middle. Germline V gives CDR1 GTSNPN, CDR2 SVGIG (reference sequence). This CDR3 has 14 amino acids. CDR3 residues: CAWSTGGGGETQYF. Written as DNA, the CDR3 is TGTGCCTGGAGTACGGGGGGAGGGGGAGAGACCCAGTACTTC.

The chain combines TRBV6-2 or TRBV6-3 with TRBJ1-2, with a possible D match to TRBD1 (5 bases). Trimming pared 0 bases from V and 8 bases from J, leaving 19 bases between. The CDR3 covers 16 residues. The germline V gene has CDR1 MNHEY and CDR2 SVGEGT. The CDR3 loop reads CASSYSGRNGAGGYTF. CDR3 nucleotide sequence: TGTGCCAGCAGTTACTCGGGACGGAACGGAGCGGGGGGCTACACCTTC.

The rearrangement uses TRBV10-1 and TRBJ2-7; 14 nucleotides line up with TRBD2. V lost 2 bases and J lost 7; bases outside the gene matches: 1. The germline CDR1 and CDR2 sequences are WNHNN and SYGVQD (reference sequence). The CDR3 totals 14 residues. CDR3: CASSERTSGGEQYF. The CDR3 DNA sequence: TGCGCCAGCAGTGAGAGGACTAGCGGGGGGGAGCAGTACTTC.

This clone appeared once. The V and J genes are TRBV6-5 and TRBJ2-7; 10 nucleotides line up with TRBD1. The ends lost 2 bases at V and 4 bases at J; junction bases unmatched: 5. CDR1 and CDR2 (germline): MNHEY, SVGAGI. The CDR3 loop spans 15 amino acids. This CDR3 is CASSYHGTGAYEQYF. The DNA for the CDR3 is TGTGCCAGCAGTTACCACGGGACAGGGGCTTACGAGCAGTACTTC.

The chain has TRBV27 and TRBJ2-3; 8 nucleotides agree with TRBD2. The CDR3 is 16 amino acids. Germline V gene lookup returns CDR1 MNHEY and CDR2 SMNVEV (reference sequence). J gave up 5 bases and V 2 bases, and 9 bases lay outside the gene matches. The CDR3 DNA sequence: TGTGCCAGCAGTTTAGCTGCGGGGGGCTTGGGAGATACGCAGTATTTT. This encodes CASSLAAGGLGDTQYF.

This clone showed up just a few times. This chain links TRBV3-1 (or the pseudogene TRBV3-2) with TRBJ2-1, with a tentative D call TRBD1 (5 bases). Germline V gene data show CDR1 as LGHDT and CDR2 as YNNKEL (reference sequence). CDR3 length: 14 residues. Trimming took 5 bases from V and 3 from J, leaving 11 bases between them. DNA of the CDR3: TGTGCCAGCAGCTCAGGACACTTCTACAATGAGCAGTTCTTC. It is translated as CASSSGHFYNEQFF.

This sequence joins TRBV4-3 and TRBJ1-5, with D possibly TRBD1 on 6 matching bases. V was trimmed by 1 base and J by 2 bases, leaving 9 bases between them. Germline V gene sequence: CDR1 LGHNA, CDR2 YSLEER. The CDR3 is made up of 15 amino acids. The CDR3 DNA reads as TGCGCCAGCAGCCAAGTGGCAGGGGGCAATCAGCCCCAGCATTTT. It yields the protein CASSQVAGGNQPQHF.

The gene calls are TRBV5-1 and TRBJ2-2; TRBD2 matches 10 bases. Germline V lookup: CDR1 SGHRS, CDR2 YFSETQ. The trim removed 1 base at V and 4 bases at J, leaving 4 bases unmatched. CDR3 length: 16 residues. The CDR3 DNA sequence: TGCGCCAGCAGCTTGTGGCTAGCGGGGGTCACCGGGGAGCTGTTTTTT. Residues: CASSLWLAGVTGELFF.

The chain links TRBV5-5 to TRBJ1-1; 9 bases are a match to TRBD1. CDR1 and CDR2 from the germline V gene are SGHKS and YYEKEE (reference sequence). The V gene end was trimmed by 0 bases and the J gene end by 5 bases; junction bases not matched to a gene: 2. This CDR3 has 14 amino acids. The CDR3, as DNA: TGTGCCAGCAGCTTGGGACAGGGGGTGACTGAAGCTTTCTTT. Its protein is CASSLGQGVTEAFF. The full variable domain, in which reference TRBV5-5 and TRBJ1-1 provide the parts outside the CDR3, is DAGVTQSPTHLIKTRGQQVTLRCSPISGHKSVSWYQQVLGQGPQFIFQYYEKEERGRGNFPDRFSARQFPNYSSELNVNALLLGDSALYLCASSLGQGVTEAFFGQGTRLTVV.

DNA for the CDR3: TGTGCCAGCAGTTCACAGGGGGAAGGGGGCTACACCTTC. Protein sequence: CASSSQGEGGYTF. V usage is TRBV28 and J usage is TRBJ1-2, with TRBD1 matching 8 bases. In germline, CDR1 is MDHEN, CDR2 SYDVKM. The CDR3 extends over 13 amino acids. The V and J ends lost 4 bases and 8 bases, in that order; junction bases with no gene match: 6.

The chain has TRBV7-9 and TRBJ2-7, with a weak D call TRBD1 (6 bases). Deletions cut 5 bases from V and 3 bases from J, with 11 bases between. CDR3 length: 13 residues. Germline V lookup: CDR1 SEHNR, CDR2 FQNEAQ (reference sequence). The CDR3 protein is CASSIRDNYEQYF. Here the CDR3 DNA reads TGTGCCAGCAGCATAAGGGACAACTACGAGCAGTACTTC.

J is TRBJ1-4 and V is TRBV7-6; 9 bases agree with TRBD1. Per the germline V gene, CDR1 is SGHVS and CDR2 is FNYEAQ. Trimming at V came to 5 bases and at J to 11 bases, leaving 6 bases not matched to a gene. The CDR3 totals 13 residues. The CDR3 region is CASSLSGTGKLFF. CDR3 DNA: TGTGCCAGCAGCCTAAGCGGGACAGGGAAACTGTTTTTT.

The rearrangement joins TRBV7-2 to TRBJ1-4, with a tentative D call TRBD1 (6 bases). Per germline, CDR1 SGHTA and CDR2 FQGNSA. V gave up 2 bases and J gave up 8 bases, with 9 bases separating them. The CDR3 consists of 13 residues. Here the CDR3 DNA reads TGTGCCAGCAGCTTAAACAGGGTAGAAAAACTGTTTTTT. Encoded protein: CASSLNRVEKLFF. The variable domain in full, with the rest retrieved from reference TRBV7-2 and TRBJ1-4, is GAGVSQSPSNKVTEKGKDVELRCDPISGHTALYWYRQSLGQGLEFLIYFQGNSAPDKSGLPSDRFSAERTGGSVSTLTIQRTQQEDSAVYLCASSLNRVEKLFFGSGTQLSVL.

The genes are TRBV9 and TRBJ1-1; TRBD1 agrees at 9 bases. This CDR3 is 14 amino acids long. The J segment lost 3 bases and the V segment lost 6 bases, leaving 6 bases of the junction unmatched. In germline, CDR1 is SGDLS, CDR2 YYNGEE. The CDR3 region has the DNA TGTGCCAGCAAACAGGGGGCAGTGGACACTGAAGCTTTCTTT. This gives the protein CASKQGAVDTEAFF.